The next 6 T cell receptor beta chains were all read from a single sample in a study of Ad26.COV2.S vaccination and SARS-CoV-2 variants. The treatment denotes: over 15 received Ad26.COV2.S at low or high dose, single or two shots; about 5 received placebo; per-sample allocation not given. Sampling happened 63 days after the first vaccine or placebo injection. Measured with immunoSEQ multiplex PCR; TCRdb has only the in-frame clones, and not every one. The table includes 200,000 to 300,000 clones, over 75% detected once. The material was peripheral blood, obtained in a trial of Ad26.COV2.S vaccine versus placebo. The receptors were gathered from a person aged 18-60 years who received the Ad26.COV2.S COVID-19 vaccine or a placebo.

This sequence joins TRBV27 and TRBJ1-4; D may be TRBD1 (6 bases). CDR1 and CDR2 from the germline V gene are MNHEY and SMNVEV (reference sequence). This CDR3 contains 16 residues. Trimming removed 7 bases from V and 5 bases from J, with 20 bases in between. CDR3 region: CASKLKTGNYNEKLFF. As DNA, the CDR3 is TGTGCCAGCAAATTGAAGACAGGCAACTACAATGAAAAACTGTTTTTT.

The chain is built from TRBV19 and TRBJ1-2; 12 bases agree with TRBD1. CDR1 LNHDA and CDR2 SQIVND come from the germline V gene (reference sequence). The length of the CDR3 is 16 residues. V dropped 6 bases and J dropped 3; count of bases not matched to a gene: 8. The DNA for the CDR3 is TGTGCCAGTAGCCCCGGGACAGGGGGCCTTGACTATGGCTACACCTTC. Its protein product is CASSPGTGGLDYGYTF.

CDR3 loop: CASSLYSAPNSPLHF. The CDR3 DNA is TGTGCCAGCAGCTTGTACAGCGCGCCAAATTCACCCCTCCACTTT. The chain couples TRBV7-3 to TRBJ1-6; D ambiguous. The CDR3 consists of 15 residues. V shed 3 bases and J shed 7 bases, with 13 bases lying between them. Per germline, CDR1 SGHTA and CDR2 FQGTGA.

CDR3 sequence reads: CASSLYMNQPQHF. The CDR3 DNA is TGTGCCAGCAGCTTATACATGAATCAGCCCCAGCATTTT. The rearrangement uses TRBV7-2 and TRBJ1-5, with unresolved D. From germline, CDR1 is SGHTA and CDR2 FQGNSA. This CDR3 comprises 13 residues. V dropped 2 bases and J dropped 4 bases, with 6 bases sitting between them. The full variable domain, completed using reference TRBV7-2 and TRBJ1-5, is GAGVSQSPSNKVTEKGKDVELRCDPISGHTALYWYRQSLGQGLEFLIYFQGNSAPDKSGLPSDRFSAERTGGSVSTLTIQRTQQEDSAVYLCASSLYMNQPQHFGDGTRLSIL.

CDR3 loop: CASSAQGVLNTEAFF. The CDR3 DNA sequence: TGTGCCAGCAGCGCTCAGGGGGTCCTGAACACTGAAGCTTTCTTT. The genes are TRBV13 and TRBJ1-1; TRBD1 matches at 7 bases. The germline CDR1 and CDR2 sequences are PRHDT and FYEKMQ (reference sequence). This CDR3 spans 15 amino acids. J was trimmed by 0 bases and V by 5 bases; bases with no gene match: 6.

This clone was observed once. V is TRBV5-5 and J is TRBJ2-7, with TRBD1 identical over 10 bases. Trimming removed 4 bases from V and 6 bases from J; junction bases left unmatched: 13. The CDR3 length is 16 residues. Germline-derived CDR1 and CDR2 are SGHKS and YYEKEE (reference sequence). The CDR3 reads CASSIPGQGIPFEQYF. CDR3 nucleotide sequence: TGTGCCAGCAGCATACCGGGACAGGGGATCCCTTTCGAGCAGTACTTC.